This T cell receptor (beta chain) was retrieved from a study of shared clonotypes between healthy human individuals. Study-wide results and limits: Sorted-subset samples were not fully sequenced, rarefaction indicated. Clonotypes shared by all four sorted-subset donors had higher generation probabilities than non-shared clonotypes.

As for this clone: Its antigen is undetermined.

The repertoire was sequenced with immunoSEQ multiplex PCR; TCRdb's copy has only in-frame clones and lacks some. The table has around 700,000 clones, 72% seen once. The V and J ends lost 8 bases and 10 bases respectively, with 22 bases between them. The CDR3 covers 14 residues. Germline-derived CDR1 and CDR2 are SNHLY and FYNNEI. The donors were all Caucasian adults (living in Nashville, Tennessee). From CD4+ cells came CD45RA+ naive and CD45RA-negative memory subsets. The chain links TRBV2 to TRBJ2-3; D is perhaps TRBD1 (5 bases). Sequencing was carried out using memory CD4+ T cells sorted from blood. Described subset: CD45RA-negative fraction. The sequence was collected from a young woman in good health. CDR3 coding DNA: TGTGCCAGCTTACGAGAGGAAGGGGATCAGGCGCAGTATTTT. Its protein product is CASLREEGDQAQYF.